This entry lists 15 T cell receptor beta chains sequenced from one sample in a study of control samples from healthy donors and cancer patients. Clones were sequenced by immunoSEQ multiplex PCR, and TCRdb holds only the in-frame ones, with some missing. Of some 150,000 clones in the sample, about nine tenths were seen once. Sequencing was done on a sample of blood. These TCRs come from a man aged 25-45 years in good health.

This clone was counted once. Distinct nucleotide sequences in the sample also encode this CDR3. This rearrangement joins TRBV3-1 (or the pseudogene TRBV3-2) to TRBJ2-1; 12 bases are a match to TRBD2. J gave up 9 bases and V 0 bases, and 6 bases lay outside the gene matches. The germline gives CDR1 LGHDT, CDR2 YNNKEL (reference sequence). CDR3 length: 16 residues. The CDR3 nucleotides are TGTGCCAGCAGCCAAGACCGGCTAGCGGGGGGGAGTGAGCAGTTCTTC. This gives the protein CASSQDRLAGGSEQFF.

To note about this clone: This CDR3 is also generated by other DNA sequences in the sample. The rearrangement links TRBV6-5 to TRBJ1-6; D remains ambiguous. Germline loops: CDR1 MNHEY, CDR2 SVGAGI. The CDR3 extends over 15 amino acids. V dropped 4 bases and J dropped 0 bases, with 7 bases sitting between them. The CDR3 sequence is CASSLDSSYNSPLHF. The CDR3 DNA reads as TGTGCCAGCAGTTTGGATAGCTCCTATAATTCACCCCTCCACTTT.

The V and J genes are TRBV9 and TRBJ1-2; possible D gene TRBD1, 6 bases. Germline values: CDR1 SGDLS, CDR2 YYNGEE. With 3 bases removed from V and 7 bases from J, the gap between germline ends came to 19 bases. The CDR3 has 15 amino acids. CDR3 residues: CASSARDTLRGGYTF. CDR3 coding DNA: TGTGCCAGCAGCGCCCGGGACACTCTTAGAGGTGGCTACACCTTC. Looking up the rest from reference TRBV9 and TRBJ1-2 gives the full variable domain: DSGVTQTPKHLITATGQRVTLRCSPRSGDLSVYWYQQSLDQGLQFLIQYYNGEERAKGNILERFSAQQFPDLHSELNLSSLELGDSALYFCASSARDTLRGGYTFGSGTRLTVV.

This clone appeared a single time. The J gene is TRBJ2-3, the V gene TRBV5-6, with TRBD2 matching over 10 bases. V shed 4 bases and J 1 base; nucleotides not matched to a gene: 9. The CDR3 totals 17 residues. CDR1 and CDR2 (germline): SGHDT, YYEEEE. CDR3 loop: CASSRATLAGGTDTQYF. The CDR3 region has the DNA TGTGCCAGCAGCCGCGCTACCCTAGCGGGGGGCACAGATACGCAGTATTTT.

The rearrangement links TRBV27 to TRBJ1-1; TRBD1 agrees at 8 bases. V lost 8 bases to trimming and J lost 1 base; unmatched junction nucleotides: 3. The CDR3 consists of 13 residues. Germline loops: CDR1 MNHEY, CDR2 SMNVEV (reference sequence). The CDR3 region has the DNA TGTGCCAGCGGGGGACAGGCGAACACTGAAGCTTTCTTT. Translating it yields CASGGQANTEAFF.

The chain uses TRBV7-2 and TRBJ2-7; 7 nucleotides match TRBD1. Germline V gene data show CDR1 as SGHTA and CDR2 as FQGNSA. This CDR3 spans 14 amino acids. V dropped 5 bases and J dropped 3; count of bases not matched to a gene: 7. The chain's CDR3 is CASSQADRVYEQYF. Written as DNA, the CDR3 is TGTGCCAGCAGCCAAGCCGACAGGGTCTACGAGCAGTACTTC.

The rearrangement uses TRBV7-3 and TRBJ2-1; 10 nucleotides align to TRBD2. Germline assignment: CDR1 SGHTA and CDR2 FQGTGA. The V and J ends lost 5 bases and 8 bases, in that order; junction bases with no gene match: 12. The CDR3 is 16 residues long. This chain's CDR3 is CASSPLASGGAHEQFF. CDR3 nucleotides: TGTGCCAGCAGCCCTTTAGCCAGCGGGGGGGCCCATGAGCAGTTCTTC.

V gene TRBV19 combines with J gene TRBJ1-2; perhaps TRBD1 as D (6 bases). The germline CDR1 and CDR2 sequences are LNHDA and SQIVND (reference sequence). The CDR3 is 14 residues long. V was shortened by 7 bases and J by 0 bases, with 12 bases between the two germline ends. The CDR3 DNA reads as TGTGCCAGTACCGGGACACATTCTAACTATGGCTACACCTTC. This codes for CASTGTHSNYGYTF. Based on the CDR3 plus reference TRBV19 and TRBJ1-2, the full variable domain is DGGITQSPKYLFRKEGQNVTLSCEQNLNHDAMYWYRQDPGQGLRLIYYSQIVNDFQKGDIAEGYSVSREKKESFPLTVTSAQKNPTAFYLCASTGTHSNYGYTFGSGTRLTVV.

The chain carries TRBV27 and TRBJ1-2; TRBD1 agrees at 8 bases. Germline V CDR1 and CDR2: MNHEY, SMNVEV (reference sequence). This CDR3 region has 14 residues. V lost 5 bases to trimming and J lost 3 bases; unmatched junction nucleotides: 5. CDR3: CASSRTQGDYGYTF. In DNA form, the CDR3 reads TGTGCCAGCAGTAGAACACAGGGGGACTATGGCTACACCTTC.

V is TRBV24-1 and J is TRBJ1-5, with a tentative D call TRBD1 (5 bases). The CDR3 loop spans 15 amino acids. Trimming pared 2 bases from V and 5 bases from J, leaving 12 bases between. The germline gives CDR1 KGHDR, CDR2 SFDVKD. CDR3 in DNA: TGTGCCACCAGTGATTCCCTCTTAGGGGATCAGCCCCAGCATTTT. The encoded protein is CATSDSLLGDQPQHF.

The J gene is TRBJ2-5, the V gene TRBV6-5; D possibly corresponds to TRBD2 (6 bases). From germline, CDR1 is MNHEY and CDR2 SVGAGI. Deletions cut 0 bases from V and 4 bases from J, with 9 bases between. This CDR3 is built from 14 residues. The CDR3 sequence is CASSYSGGVETQYF. The CDR3 region has the DNA TGTGCCAGCAGTTACTCGGGCGGGGTAGAGACCCAGTACTTC.

V gene TRBV21-1 combines with J gene TRBJ1-4. TRBV21-1 is annotated as a pseudogene. This CDR3 has 12 amino acids. CDR3 nucleotides: TGTGCCAGCAGCCCCAAAGAGGAAAAACTGTTTTTT. It translates to CASSPKEEKLFF.

This sequence joins TRBV7-2 and TRBJ1-2; D is unresolved. V was cut by 1 base and J by 4 bases, with 10 bases left in between. CDR3 size: 14 residues. The germline gives CDR1 SGHTA, CDR2 FQGNSA. The CDR3 protein is CASSLDTGAYGYTF. CDR3 in DNA: TGTGCCAGCAGCTTAGATACGGGTGCCTATGGCTACACCTTC.

In this sample, this clone turned up a few times. This chain joins TRBV19 and TRBJ2-1; tentatively, D is TRBD2 (6 bases). CDR3 length: 18 residues. V lost 1 base and J lost 1, with 17 bases in between. Looked up from germline, CDR1 is LNHDA and CDR2 is SQIVND (reference sequence). CDR3 in amino acids: CASSIGLRRAFSYNEQFF. CDR3 DNA sequence: TGTGCCAGTAGTATAGGTCTAAGGAGGGCGTTTTCCTACAATGAGCAGTTCTTC.

The V call is TRBV3-1 (or the pseudogene TRBV3-2), the J call TRBJ2-1; TRBD1 agrees at 9 bases. This CDR3 region has 16 residues. V shed 0 bases, J shed 8 bases, and the junction held 8 bases outside the gene matches. The germline gives CDR1 LGHDT, CDR2 YNNKEL (reference sequence). The CDR3 loop is CASSQEGGTGWDEQFF. CDR3 nucleotide sequence: TGTGCCAGCAGCCAAGAAGGGGGGACAGGGTGGGATGAGCAGTTCTTC.